This entry lists 13 T cell receptor beta chains sequenced from one sample in a study of blood T cell repertoires in COVID-19. Using immunoSEQ multiplex PCR, the repertoire was profiled, and TCRdb retains in-frame clones only, with some absent. The sample carries some 100,000 clones, over 75% recorded once. The sequenced sample consisted of peripheral blood. These receptors were taken from a woman aged 55 to 70 with acute or convalescent COVID-19.

CDR3 sequence (DNA): TGTGCCAGCAGCTTGGACAGGGGGCGAGATACGCAGTATTTT. As protein: CASSLDRGRDTQYF. This chain connects TRBV7-3 to TRBJ2-3, with 11 bases aligning to TRBD1. The CDR3 runs to 14 residues. The germline V gene encodes CDR1 SGHTA and CDR2 FQGTGA. Trimming at V came to 3 bases and at J to 5 bases, leaving 1 base not matched to a gene.

The chain recombines TRBV6-5 with TRBJ1-1; 7 nucleotides match TRBD1. Trimming at V came to 10 bases and at J to 0 bases, leaving 5 bases not matched to a gene. Germline V CDR1 and CDR2: MNHEY, SVGAGI. This CDR3 is 13 amino acids long. In DNA form, the CDR3 reads TGTGCCACACAACAGGGGATGAACACTGAAGCTTTCTTT. Translated: CATQQGMNTEAFF.

In its sample, this clone was seen a few times. V gene TRBV6-2 or TRBV6-3 combines with J gene TRBJ1-5; 10 positions agree with TRBD1. CDR3 size: 16 residues. Unmatched junction bases numbered 7, after V lost 5 bases and J lost 3 bases. Per the germline V gene, CDR1 is MNHEY and CDR2 is SVGEGT. CDR3 sequence: CASSPSGQGTNQPQHF. CDR3 nucleotide sequence: TGTGCCAGCAGTCCCTCGGGACAGGGGACCAATCAGCCCCAGCATTTT.

This chain joins TRBV5-1 and TRBJ2-7, with 9 positions matching TRBD1. CDR3 size: 14 residues. Per the germline V gene, CDR1 is SGHRS and CDR2 is YFSETQ. J was trimmed by 3 bases and V by 3 bases; bases with no gene match: 4. The CDR3 DNA follows: TGCGCCAGCAGCTCACAGGGGGCGAGCTACGAGCAGTACTTC. Protein: CASSSQGASYEQYF.

This clone appeared once. This chain connects TRBV7-8 to TRBJ2-1, with 7 nucleotides matching TRBD2. V dropped 4 bases and J dropped 6; count of bases not matched to a gene: 9. Germline CDR1 SGHVS, CDR2 FQNEAQ. The CDR3 sequence is 15 residues long. The CDR3 protein is CASSSVEGRGNEQFF. Written as DNA, the CDR3 is TGTGCCAGCAGCTCTGTTGAGGGGAGGGGCAATGAGCAGTTCTTC.

The chain combines TRBV5-4 with TRBJ1-2, with D perhaps TRBD1 (5 bases). Trimming cost V 4 bases and J 7 bases, with 11 bases left between them. Germline V CDR1 and CDR2: SGHNT, YYREEE (reference sequence). The CDR3 runs 12 residues. The CDR3 here is CASSPDMSGYTF. CDR3 DNA sequence: TGTGCCAGCAGCCCGGACATGTCTGGCTACACCTTC.

The CDR3 DNA reads as TGCGCCAGCAGCCAAGATCGCAATACAGGGGATACAGGGGCCAACGTCCTGACTTTC. Translating gives CASSQDRNTGDTGANVLTF. J is TRBJ2-6 and V is TRBV4-1; TRBD1 matches 7 bases. V shed 0 bases, J shed 4 bases, and the junction held 12 bases outside the gene matches. CDR1 is MGHRA, CDR2 YSYEKL, per germline. This CDR3 comprises 19 residues.

V is TRBV15 and J is TRBJ2-1; 7 bases agree with TRBD2. J lost 7 bases, V lost 3 bases, and 12 bases had no gene match. This CDR3 spans 16 amino acids. The germline V gene has CDR1 LNHNV and CDR2 YYDKDF (reference sequence). CDR3 nucleotides: TGTGCCACCAGCAGGTTACTGGCGGGAGACGGGAATGAGCAGTTCTTC. This gives the protein CATSRLLAGDGNEQFF.

This chain connects TRBV3-1 (or the pseudogene TRBV3-2) to TRBJ1-1, with a tentative D call TRBD1 (6 bases). Germline CDR1 LGHDT, CDR2 YNNKEL (reference sequence). The CDR3 extends over 16 amino acids. V gave up 4 bases and J gave up 5 bases, with 20 bases separating them. The CDR3 region has the DNA TGTGCCAGCAGCCCTAGGACAGCCGGAAGGCAAACTGAAGCTTTCTTT. It specifies CASSPRTAGRQTEAFF.

Concerning this clone: Additional DNA sequences in this sample encode the identical CDR3. This sequence joins TRBV18 and TRBJ2-5; D gene unclear. CDR1 KGHSH and CDR2 LQKENI come from the germline V gene. The V end lost 3 bases, the J end lost 3 bases, and 2 bases lay between the germline ends. There are 11 residues in the CDR3. CDR3 DNA sequence: TGTGCCAGCTCACCCAAAGAGACCCAGTACTTC. Translated, it gives CASSPKETQYF.

This clone was counted a single time. The rearrangement uses TRBV12-3 or TRBV12-4 and TRBJ1-1, with D tentatively TRBD1 (5 bases). CDR3 length equals 13 residues. Trimming shortened V by 2 bases and J by 5 bases, and 9 bases separated the two germline ends. This CDR3 is CASSLWGGTEAFF. CDR3 bases: TGTGCCAGCAGTTTATGGGGGGGGACTGAAGCTTTCTTT.

This chain links TRBV29-1 with TRBJ2-2, with TRBD1 identical over 7 bases. There are 13 residues in the CDR3. Per germline, CDR1 SQVTM and CDR2 ANQGSEA. Here the CDR3 reads CSVTGTNTGELFF. Written as DNA, the CDR3 is TGCAGTGTGACAGGGACAAACACCGGGGAGCTGTTTTTT.

The V and J genes are TRBV28 and TRBJ2-5; 8 nucleotides match TRBD2. The ends lost 3 bases at V and 5 bases at J; junction bases unmatched: 11. The CDR3 has 16 amino acids. The germline V gene has CDR1 MDHEN and CDR2 SYDVKM. The CDR3 spells CASSFSGLGKGETQYF. CDR3 DNA: TGTGCCAGCAGTTTCTCGGGACTAGGGAAAGGGGAGACCCAGTACTTC. The variable domain in full, with the rest retrieved from reference TRBV28 and TRBJ2-5, is DVKVTQSSRYLVKRTGEKVFLECVQDMDHENMFWYRQDPGLGLRLIYFSYDVKMKEKGDIPEGYSVSREKKERFSLILESASTNQTSMYLCASSFSGLGKGETQYFGPGTRLLVL.